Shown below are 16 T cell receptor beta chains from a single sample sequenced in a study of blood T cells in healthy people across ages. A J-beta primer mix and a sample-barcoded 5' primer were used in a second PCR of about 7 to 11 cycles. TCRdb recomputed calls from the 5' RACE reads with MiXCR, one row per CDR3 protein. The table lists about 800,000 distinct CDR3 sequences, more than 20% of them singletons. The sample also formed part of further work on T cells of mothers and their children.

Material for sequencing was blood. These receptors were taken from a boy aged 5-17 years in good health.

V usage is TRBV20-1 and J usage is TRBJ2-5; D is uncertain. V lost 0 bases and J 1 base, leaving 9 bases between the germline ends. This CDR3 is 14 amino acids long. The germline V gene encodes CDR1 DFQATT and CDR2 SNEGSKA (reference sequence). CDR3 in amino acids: CSARDKPAQETQYF. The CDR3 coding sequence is TGCAGTGCTAGAGATAAGCCAGCCCAAGAGACCCAGTACTTC.

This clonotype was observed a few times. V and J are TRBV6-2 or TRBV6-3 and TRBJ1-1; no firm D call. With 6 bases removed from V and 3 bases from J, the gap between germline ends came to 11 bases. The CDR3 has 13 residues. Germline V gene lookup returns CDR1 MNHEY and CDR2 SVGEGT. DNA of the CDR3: TGTGCCAGCAGGTCATCCGTGTACACTGAAGCTTTCTTT. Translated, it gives CASRSSVYTEAFF.

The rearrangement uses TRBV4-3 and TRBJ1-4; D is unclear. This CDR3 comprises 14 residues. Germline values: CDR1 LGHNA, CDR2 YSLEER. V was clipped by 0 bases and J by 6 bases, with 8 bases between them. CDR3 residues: CASSQDMEDEKLFF. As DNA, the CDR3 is TGCGCCAGCAGCCAAGATATGGAAGATGAAAAACTGTTTTTT.

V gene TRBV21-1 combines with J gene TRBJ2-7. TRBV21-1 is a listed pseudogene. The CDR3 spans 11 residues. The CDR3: CASGDCYEQYF. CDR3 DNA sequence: TGTGCCAGCGGAGATTGTTACGAGCAGTACTTC.

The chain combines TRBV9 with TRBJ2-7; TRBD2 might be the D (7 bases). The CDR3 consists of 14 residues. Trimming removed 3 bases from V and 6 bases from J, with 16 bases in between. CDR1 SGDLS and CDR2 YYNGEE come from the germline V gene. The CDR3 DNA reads TGTGCCAGCAGCGGACGCCCGGGGGGCGGCGAGCAGTACTTC. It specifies CASSGRPGGGEQYF.

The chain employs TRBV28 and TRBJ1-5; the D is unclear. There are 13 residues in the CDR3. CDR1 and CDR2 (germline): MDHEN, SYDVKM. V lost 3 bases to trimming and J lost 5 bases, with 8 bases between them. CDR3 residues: CASSFSDYQPQHF. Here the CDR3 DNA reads TGTGCCAGCAGTTTTTCCGATTATCAGCCCCAGCATTTT. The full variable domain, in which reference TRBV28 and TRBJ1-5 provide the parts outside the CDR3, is DVKVTQSSRYLVKRTGEKVFLECVQDMDHENMFWYRQDPGLGLRLIYFSYDVKMKEKGDIPEGYSVSREKKERFSLILESASTNQTSMYLCASSFSDYQPQHFGDGTRLSIL.

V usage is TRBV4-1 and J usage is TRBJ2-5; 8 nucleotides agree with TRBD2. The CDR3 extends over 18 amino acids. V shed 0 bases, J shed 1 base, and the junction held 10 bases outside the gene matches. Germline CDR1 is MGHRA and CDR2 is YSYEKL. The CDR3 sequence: CASSQESGGKGAQETQYF. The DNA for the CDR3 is TGCGCCAGCAGCCAAGAATCGGGGGGGAAAGGGGCCCAAGAGACCCAGTACTTC.

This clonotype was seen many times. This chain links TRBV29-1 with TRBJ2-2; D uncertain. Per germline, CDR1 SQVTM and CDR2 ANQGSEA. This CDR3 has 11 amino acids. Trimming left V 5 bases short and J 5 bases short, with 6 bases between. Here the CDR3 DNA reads TGCAGCGTTCTGGAGACCGGGGAGCTGTTTTTT. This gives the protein CSVLETGELFF.

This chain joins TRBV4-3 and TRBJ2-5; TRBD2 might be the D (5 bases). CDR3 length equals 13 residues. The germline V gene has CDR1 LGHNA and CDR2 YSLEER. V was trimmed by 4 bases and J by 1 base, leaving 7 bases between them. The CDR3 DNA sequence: TGCGCCAGCAGCCGAGGGTTCCAAGAGACCCAGTACTTC. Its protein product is CASSRGFQETQYF.

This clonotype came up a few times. The CDR3 is CASSDGRSGRAVDTQYF. Written as DNA, the CDR3 is TGTGCCAGCAGTGACGGAAGGAGCGGGAGGGCCGTAGATACGCAGTATTTT. The rearrangement links TRBV25-1 to TRBJ2-3; 10 bases line up with TRBD2. The trim removed 3 bases at V and 5 bases at J, leaving 11 bases unmatched. Germline CDR1 and CDR2: MGHDK and SYGVNS. This CDR3 is built from 17 residues. Full variable domain (missing parts from reference TRBV25-1 and TRBJ2-3): EADIYQTPRYLVIGTGKKITLECSQTMGHDKMYWYQQDPGMELHLIHYSYGVNSTEKGDLSSESTVSRIRTEHFPLTLESARPSHTSQYLCASSDGRSGRAVDTQYFGPGTRLTVL.

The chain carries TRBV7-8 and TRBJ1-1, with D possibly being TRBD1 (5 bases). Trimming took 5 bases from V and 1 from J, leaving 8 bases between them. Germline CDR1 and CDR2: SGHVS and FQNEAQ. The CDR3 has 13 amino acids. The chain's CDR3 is CASSADTNTEAFF. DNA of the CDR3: TGTGCCAGCAGCGCGGACACGAACACTGAAGCTTTCTTT. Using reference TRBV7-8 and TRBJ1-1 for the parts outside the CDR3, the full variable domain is GAGVSQSPRYKVAKRGQDVALRCDPISGHVSLFWYQQALGQGPEFLTYFQNEAQLDKSGLPSDRFFAERPEGSVSTLKIQRTQQEDSAVYLCASSADTNTEAFFGQGTRLTVV.

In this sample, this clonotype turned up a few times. The CDR3 bases are TGTGCCAGCTCACCACCAGGGGGCTGGGACACAGATACGCAGTATTTT. It encodes CASSPPGGWDTDTQYF. This sequence joins TRBV18 and TRBJ2-3; 7 bases fit TRBD1. The CDR3 length is 16 residues. The J segment lost 2 bases and the V segment lost 0 bases, leaving 5 bases of the junction unmatched. Germline V gene lookup returns CDR1 KGHSH and CDR2 LQKENI.

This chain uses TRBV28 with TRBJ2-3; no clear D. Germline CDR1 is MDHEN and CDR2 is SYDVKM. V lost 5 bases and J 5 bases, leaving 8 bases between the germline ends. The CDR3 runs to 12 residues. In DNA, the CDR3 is TGTGCCAGCAGTCCGGTGGAAGATACGCAGTATTTT. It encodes CASSPVEDTQYF.

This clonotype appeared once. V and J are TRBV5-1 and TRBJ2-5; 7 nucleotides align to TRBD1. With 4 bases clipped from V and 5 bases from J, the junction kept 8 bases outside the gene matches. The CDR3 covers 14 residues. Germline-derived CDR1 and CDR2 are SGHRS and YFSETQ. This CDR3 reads CASSRWTGGETQYF. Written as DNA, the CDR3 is TGCGCCAGCAGCCGGTGGACAGGTGGGGAGACCCAGTACTTC. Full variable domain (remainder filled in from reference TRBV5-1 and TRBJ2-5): KAGVTQTPRYLIKTRGQQVTLSCSPISGHRSVSWYQQTPGQGLQFLFEYFSETQRNKGNFPGRFSGRQFSNSRSEMNVSTLELGDSALYLCASSRWTGGETQYFGPGTRLLVL.

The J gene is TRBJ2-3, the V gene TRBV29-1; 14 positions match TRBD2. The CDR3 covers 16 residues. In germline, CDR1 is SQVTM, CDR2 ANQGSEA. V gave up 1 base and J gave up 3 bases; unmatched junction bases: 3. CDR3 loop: CSVEGGTSGSTDTQYF. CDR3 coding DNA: TGCAGCGTTGAAGGGGGGACTAGCGGGAGTACAGATACGCAGTATTTT.

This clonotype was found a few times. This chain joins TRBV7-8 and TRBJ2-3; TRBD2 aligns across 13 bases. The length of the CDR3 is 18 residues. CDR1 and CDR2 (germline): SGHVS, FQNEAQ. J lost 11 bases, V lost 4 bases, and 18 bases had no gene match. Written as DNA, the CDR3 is TGTGCCAGCAGCTCCGGACTAGCGGGGGTTATAGGTGGTAAGGAGCAGTATTTT. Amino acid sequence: CASSSGLAGVIGGKEQYF.